This TCR beta chain was sequenced in a study of post-analysis software for immune sequencing data. Study at large: There were relapsing-remitting, secondary progressive and progressive-relapsing multiple sclerosis among the disease courses included.

Unique molecular identifiers featured in each of the TCR beta cDNA libraries. TCRdb reanalysed the PCR reads using MiXCR and keeps one entry per CDR3 protein. The table shows approximately 260,000 distinct CDR3 sequences, with 35% to 40% occurring only once. Deletions cut 6 bases from V and 3 bases from J, with 14 bases between. The CDR3 sequence is 14 residues long. This clonotype was recorded at least ten times. Its matching antigen is unknown. Overall study results and limits: Compared with controls, patients had more of about 5 TRBV segments, including TRBV5-6, TRBV5-1 and TRBV20-1. When compared against controls, multiple sclerosis patients showed significantly lower normalized Chao1 diversity.

Input material: blood. V and J are TRBV12-3 or TRBV12-4 and TRBJ1-2, with a possible D match to TRBD1 (5 bases). The source of this sequence is a girl under 18 with multiple sclerosis. CDR3 sequence (DNA): TGTGCCAGCAGACCATCCGGGACCGACTATGGCTACACCTTC. Translating it yields CASRPSGTDYGYTF.